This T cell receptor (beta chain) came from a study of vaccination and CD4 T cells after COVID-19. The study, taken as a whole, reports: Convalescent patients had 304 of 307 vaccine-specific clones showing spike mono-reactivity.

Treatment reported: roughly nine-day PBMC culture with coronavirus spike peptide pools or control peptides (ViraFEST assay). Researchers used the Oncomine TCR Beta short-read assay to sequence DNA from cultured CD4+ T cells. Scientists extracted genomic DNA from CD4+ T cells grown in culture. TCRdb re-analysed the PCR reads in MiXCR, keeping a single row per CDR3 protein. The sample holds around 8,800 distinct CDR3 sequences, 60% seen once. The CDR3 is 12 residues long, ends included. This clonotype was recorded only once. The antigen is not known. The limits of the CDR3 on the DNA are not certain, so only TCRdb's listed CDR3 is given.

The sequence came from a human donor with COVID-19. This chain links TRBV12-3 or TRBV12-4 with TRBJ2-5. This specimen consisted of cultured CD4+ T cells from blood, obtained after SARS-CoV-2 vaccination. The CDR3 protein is CASSSSGETQYF.